This T cell receptor beta chain is drawn from a study of PD-L1 blockade in urothelial cancer. The protocol was immunoSEQ multiplex PCR, while the TCRdb copy is restricted to in-frame clones and leaves out a portion. The sample includes some 30,000 clones, 85% to 90% seen only once; the top ten take roughly 3.8%. V gave up 0 bases and J gave up 10 bases, with 18 bases separating them. There are 15 residues in the CDR3. Germline V lookup: CDR1 LGHNA, CDR2 YSLEER. This clone has a single count. Anywhere from 1 to 8 samples came from each patient, spanning pretreatment and on-treatment. The source of this sequence is a man aged 45-65 years with urothelial cancer. This chain uses TRBV4-3 with TRBJ1-1; tentative D call: TRBD1 (5 bases). Specimen: PBMCs, collected around atezolizumab (anti-PD-L1) treatment. The CDR3 DNA reads TGCGCCAGCAGCCAAGATCCGGCAGCGGGGGGGAGAGCTTTCTTT. Translation: CASSQDPAAGGRAFF.